A single sample gave rise to the 10 T cell receptor beta chains below, sequenced in a study of shared clonotypes between healthy human individuals. CD45RO-negative, CCR7-positively selected cells formed the naive CD8 fraction, excluding terminally differentiated effector memory CD45RA+ cells. Assay used: immunoSEQ multiplex PCR; TCRdb lists only in-frame clones, some missing. The sample shows some 800,000 clones, more than 85% of them seen only once. The specimen sequenced was naive CD8+ T cells sorted from blood. The receptors were sampled from a man under 40 in good health.

This clone was seen once. The chain employs TRBV28 and TRBJ2-3; 7 bases map to TRBD2. The CDR3 length is 15 residues. V shed 3 bases and J 4 bases; nucleotides not matched to a gene: 7. Germline CDR1 reads MDHEN; CDR2 reads SYDVKM. CDR3 in DNA: TGTGCCAGCAGTTTGAGCGGGGACCCGCCAGATACGCAGTATTTT. The encoded protein is CASSLSGDPPDTQYF.

V usage is TRBV18 and J usage is TRBJ2-7, with 9 bases lining up with TRBD1. Unmatched junction bases numbered 8, after V lost 3 bases and J lost 5 bases. The germline gives CDR1 KGHSH, CDR2 LQKENI. This CDR3 region has 15 residues. The CDR3 loop is CASSPRDRVVDEQYF. The CDR3 DNA reads TGTGCCAGCTCACCCCGGGACAGGGTGGTGGACGAGCAGTACTTC.

The rearrangement links TRBV4-3 to TRBJ2-7; 10 nucleotides agree with TRBD2. The CDR3 has 15 amino acids. Germline assignment: CDR1 LGHNA and CDR2 YSLEER. Trimming took 5 bases from V and 2 from J; bases not matched to a gene: 6. This CDR3 reads CASSEGLAGAYEQYF. CDR3 DNA: TGCGCCAGCAGCGAAGGTCTAGCGGGAGCCTACGAGCAGTACTTC.

The chain carries TRBV13 and TRBJ2-7; the D is unclear. Germline CDR1 and CDR2: PRHDT and FYEKMQ (reference sequence). Trimming pared 5 bases from V and 3 bases from J, leaving 17 bases between. This CDR3 has 15 residues. CDR3 region: CASSLPPPGDYEQYF. The CDR3 nucleotides read TGTGCCAGCAGCCTCCCCCCACCGGGCGACTACGAGCAGTACTTC.

The rearrangement joins TRBV7-9 to TRBJ2-1; 9 bases line up with TRBD1. The CDR3 consists of 17 residues. Germline CDR1 is SEHNR and CDR2 is FQNEAQ (reference sequence). Trimming at V came to 1 base and at J to 5 bases, leaving 9 bases not matched to a gene. CDR3 coding DNA: TGTGCCAGCAGCTTAGTAGTGGGGACAGGGTTGGACAATGAGCAGTTCTTC. Residues: CASSLVVGTGLDNEQFF.

The chain has TRBV11-2 and TRBJ2-7; D gene unclear. The CDR3 spans 12 residues. Germline V gene data show CDR1 as SGHAT and CDR2 as FQNNGV. Trimming took off 1 base at V and 5 bases at J, with 6 bases between the two ends. CDR3 sequence (DNA): TGTGCCAGCAGCTTAGCGGCGAACGAGCAGTACTTC. Its translation: CASSLAANEQYF. Full variable domain (outside the CDR3, taken from reference TRBV11-2 and TRBJ2-7): EAGVAQSPRYKIIEKRQSVAFWCNPISGHATLYWYQQILGQGPKLLIQFQNNGVVDDSQLPKDRFSAERLKGVDSTLKIQPAKLEDSAVYLCASSLAANEQYFGPGTRLTVT.

The chain is built from TRBV29-1 and TRBJ1-4; D remains ambiguous. The CDR3 contains 13 residues. Trimming took 6 bases from V and 0 from J, leaving 8 bases between them. Germline lookup yields CDR1 SQVTM and CDR2 ANQGSEA. The CDR3 here is CSVGEATNEKLFF. The CDR3 DNA sequence: TGCAGCGTAGGAGAAGCAACTAATGAAAAACTGTTTTTT.

The gene calls are TRBV27 and TRBJ1-5, with 9 bases aligning to TRBD1. This CDR3 contains 16 residues. The ends lost 4 bases at V and 7 bases at J; junction bases unmatched: 11. Germline V lookup: CDR1 MNHEY, CDR2 SMNVEV (reference sequence). CDR3: CASSSRPGTGRQPQHF. CDR3 nucleotides: TGTGCCAGCAGTTCCCGCCCCGGGACAGGGAGACAGCCCCAGCATTTT.

V and J are TRBV4-1 and TRBJ2-2; D unclear. The CDR3 is 16 residues long. V dropped 3 bases and J dropped 1 base, with 12 bases sitting between them. Germline V lookup: CDR1 MGHRA, CDR2 YSYEKL. The CDR3 nucleotides read TGCGCCAGCAGCCATTTGTGGAACCTGAACACCGGGGAGCTGTTTTTT. As protein: CASSHLWNLNTGELFF.

This clone occurred once. The V and J genes are TRBV5-1 and TRBJ1-2; D is unresolved. The CDR3 contains 16 residues. Trimming shortened V by 4 bases and J by 8 bases, and 24 bases separated the two germline ends. Germline assignment: CDR1 SGHRS and CDR2 YFSETQ. DNA for the CDR3: TGCGCCAGCAGCATGGCGGGAGCCGAGATCCCGGGGGGCTACACCTTC. Residues: CASSMAGAEIPGGYTF.